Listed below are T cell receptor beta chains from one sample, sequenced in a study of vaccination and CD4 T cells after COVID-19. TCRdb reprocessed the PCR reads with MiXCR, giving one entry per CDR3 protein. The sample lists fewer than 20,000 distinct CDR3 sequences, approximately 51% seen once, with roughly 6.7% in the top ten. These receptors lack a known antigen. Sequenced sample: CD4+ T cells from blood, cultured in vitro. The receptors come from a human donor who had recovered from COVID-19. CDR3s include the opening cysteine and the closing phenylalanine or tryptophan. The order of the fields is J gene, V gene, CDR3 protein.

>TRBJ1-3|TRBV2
CASSGTVPSGNTIYF
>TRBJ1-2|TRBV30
CAWSHQGGYTF
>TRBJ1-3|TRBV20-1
CSASPGAGNTIYF
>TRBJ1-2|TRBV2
CASSEAGRPRDGYTF
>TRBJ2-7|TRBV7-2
CASSLSQQGSMHEQYF
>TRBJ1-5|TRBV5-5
CASSMRPNSNQPQHF
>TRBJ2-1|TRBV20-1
CSASTSGSISNEQFF
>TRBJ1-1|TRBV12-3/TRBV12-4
CASGEGGDPTEAFF
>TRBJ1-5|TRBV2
CASTWAVNQPQHF
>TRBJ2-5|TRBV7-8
CASSSSASTSGSGETQYF
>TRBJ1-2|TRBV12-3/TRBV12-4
CASSSGTSYTF
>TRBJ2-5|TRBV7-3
CASSPASGRSQETQYF
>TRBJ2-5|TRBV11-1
CASSIGTSQETQYF
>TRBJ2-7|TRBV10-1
CASSESLRYEQYF
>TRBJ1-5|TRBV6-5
CASSLAGTPMSNQPQHF
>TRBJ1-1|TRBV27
CASSFWGEGKAFF
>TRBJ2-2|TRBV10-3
CATQGGTNTGELFF
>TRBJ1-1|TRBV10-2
CASSEWGVVDTEAFF
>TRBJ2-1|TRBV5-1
CASSGGPYNEQFF
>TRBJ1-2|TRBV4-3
CASSQDGRVGDYGYTF
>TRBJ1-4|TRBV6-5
CASSYSRPNEKLFF
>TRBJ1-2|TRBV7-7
CAVQRGSGGYTF
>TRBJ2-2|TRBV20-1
CSARSWLAGNTGELFF